What follows are 18 T cell receptor beta chains derived from one specimen sequenced in a study of shared clonotypes between healthy human individuals. Produced via immunoSEQ multiplex PCR; TCRdb's table is partial and in-frame only. Seen here are more than 900,000 clones, around 78% observed once, and the top ten hold roughly 0.65%. The sequencing sample was made of memory CD4+ T cells from PBMCs. Subset described: CD45RA-negative fraction. The receptor set was obtained from a man younger than 30 in good health. Some clones in this sample may be carry-over from other donors' samples.

This chain connects TRBV5-6 to TRBJ2-7, with 9 bases lining up with TRBD2. The CDR3 spans 14 residues. CDR1 SGHDT and CDR2 YYEEEE come from the germline V gene. The V and J ends lost 5 bases and 3 bases, in that order; junction bases with no gene match: 6. Here the CDR3 reads CASSNVAGDYEQYF. The CDR3 nucleotides are TGTGCCAGCAGTAATGTAGCGGGGGACTACGAGCAGTACTTC.

The CDR3 spells CASTHPLGKLFF. CDR3 sequence (DNA): TGTGCCAGTACCCACCCGCTCGGAAAACTGTTTTTT. The chain uses TRBV19 and TRBJ1-4; no firm D call. Trimming removed 7 bases from V and 10 bases from J, with 13 bases in between. From germline, CDR1 is LNHDA and CDR2 SQIVND (reference sequence). The CDR3 has 12 amino acids.

As regards this clone: The identical CDR3 is also encoded by other nucleotide sequences in the sample. The chain employs TRBV28 and TRBJ1-2; no definite D call. V was cut by 2 bases and J by 4 bases, with 5 bases left in between. CDR1 and CDR2 from the germline V gene are MDHEN and SYDVKM. The CDR3 extends over 12 amino acids. The CDR3 region is CASSLGGYGYTF. CDR3 coding DNA: TGTGCCAGCAGTTTAGGTGGCTATGGCTACACCTTC.

The genes are TRBV7-2 and TRBJ1-2; D unresolved. The CDR3 runs to 13 residues. Deletions cut 5 bases from V and 8 bases from J, with 15 bases between. The germline V gene has CDR1 SGHTA and CDR2 FQGNSA. The CDR3 DNA follows: TGTGCCAGCAGCCCCATCAATACGGGAGGCTACACCTTC. Its protein product is CASSPINTGGYTF.

The rearrangement joins TRBV7-3 to TRBJ2-5; tentative D call: TRBD1 (6 bases). Germline assignment: CDR1 SGHTA and CDR2 FQGTGA. This CDR3 is built from 13 residues. Trimming stripped 5 bases from V and 3 bases from J, with 10 bases between. CDR3 residues: CASSIGGEETQYF. In DNA form, the CDR3 reads TGTGCCAGCAGCATAGGGGGAGAAGAGACCCAGTACTTC.

The chain uses TRBV12-5 and TRBJ2-1; D perhaps matches TRBD2 (6 bases). CDR3 length equals 17 residues. The germline gives CDR1 LGHNT, CDR2 FRNRAP. The V end lost 4 bases, the J end lost 7 bases, and 23 bases lay between the germline ends. In DNA form, the CDR3 reads TGTGCTAGTGGTTCCCACCGACGCGGGGTTTTCGATAATGAGCAGTTCTTC. Translated, it gives CASGSHRRGVFDNEQFF.

This chain connects TRBV27 to TRBJ2-7; a possible D gene is TRBD2 (6 bases). The length of the CDR3 is 14 residues. The germline V gene encodes CDR1 MNHEY and CDR2 SMNVEV (reference sequence). The V and J ends lost 4 bases and 2 bases respectively, with 12 bases between them. CDR3 loop: CASSWRDSAYEQYF. The CDR3 DNA sequence: TGTGCCAGCAGTTGGCGGGACTCCGCCTACGAGCAGTACTTC.

About this clone itself: A much larger clone lies a single base off, so this may be a read error. V and J are TRBV28 and TRBJ1-5; weak D call: TRBD1 (6 bases). Per the germline V gene, CDR1 is MDHEN and CDR2 is SYDVKM. The CDR3 spans 15 residues. V dropped 6 bases and J dropped 4 bases, with 16 bases sitting between them. The CDR3: CASRNVQGPNQPQHF. CDR3 coding DNA: TGTGCCAGCAGAAACGTACAGGGCCCGAATCAGCCCCAGCATTTT.

The V gene is TRBV27, the J gene TRBJ2-3; no definite D call. The germline V and J ends were trimmed by 7 bases and 6 bases, with 8 bases remaining between them. The germline V gene has CDR1 MNHEY and CDR2 SMNVEV (reference sequence). The CDR3 sequence is 11 residues long. The CDR3 nucleotides read TGTGCCAGCATAGCCGGCGATACGCAGTATTTT. This sequence encodes CASIAGDTQYF.

The rearrangement uses TRBV2 and TRBJ2-2, with D possibly matching TRBD2 (6 bases). Germline loops: CDR1 SNHLY, CDR2 FYNNEI. Trimming removed 7 bases from V and 5 bases from J, with 17 bases in between. CDR3 length: 15 amino acids. CDR3 nucleotide sequence: TGTGCCAGCACTAAAGGCAGTGGGAGGACCGGGGAGCTGTTTTTT. Its translation is CASTKGSGRTGELFF.

The chain joins TRBV6-5 to TRBJ1-4, with D maybe TRBD1 (5 bases). The germline CDR1 and CDR2 sequences are MNHEY and SVGAGI. Between the trimmed V and J ends, which lost 6 bases and 0 bases, there was a span of 8 bases. The CDR3 is 14 amino acids. The CDR3 region is CASRTAATNEKLFF. CDR3 sequence (DNA): TGTGCCAGCAGGACAGCTGCAACTAATGAAAAACTGTTTTTT.

CDR3 residues: CASSEHGGAAGEQFF. The DNA for the CDR3 is TGTGCCAGCAGTGAACATGGGGGAGCGGCTGGTGAGCAGTTCTTC. The rearrangement links TRBV2 to TRBJ2-1; D is possibly TRBD1 or TRBD2 (5 bases each). This CDR3 has 15 residues. Trimming took off 2 bases at V and 9 bases at J, with 17 bases between the two ends. The germline gives CDR1 SNHLY, CDR2 FYNNEI.

V and J are TRBV19 and TRBJ1-2; D is undetermined. CDR3 length equals 13 residues. Germline V CDR1 and CDR2: LNHDA, SQIVND (reference sequence). V lost 2 bases and J lost 6, with 10 bases in between. DNA for the CDR3: TGTGCCAGTAGTATAAAGGGAGGCGATGGCTACACCTTC. It is translated as CASSIKGGDGYTF.

The CDR3 is CASSDFWGGEQFF. CDR3 DNA: TGTGCCAGCTCAGACTTTTGGGGAGGTGAGCAGTTCTTC. V gene TRBV18 combines with J gene TRBJ2-1; D may be TRBD2 (6 bases). With 5 bases removed from V and 9 bases from J, the gap between germline ends came to 14 bases. The CDR3 consists of 13 residues. Germline CDR1 reads KGHSH; CDR2 reads LQKENI.

This chain uses TRBV5-5 with TRBJ2-3, with D uncertain. Germline CDR1 SGHKS, CDR2 YYEKEE (reference sequence). V was pared by 1 base and J by 2 bases, with 14 bases between. The CDR3 loop spans 16 amino acids. This chain's CDR3 is CASSLSAPTPTDTQYF. In DNA form, the CDR3 reads TGTGCCAGCAGCTTGTCGGCCCCTACGCCCACAGATACGCAGTATTTT.

The rearrangement uses TRBV5-4 and TRBJ1-2; 9 nucleotides line up with TRBD1. The V segment lost 4 bases and the J segment 7 bases; nucleotides outside the gene matches: 8. CDR3 length: 14 residues. The germline V gene encodes CDR1 SGHNT and CDR2 YYREEE (reference sequence). DNA of the CDR3: TGTGCCAGCAGCCTCACAGGGGGCGTTGGTGGCTACACCTTC. Translated: CASSLTGGVGGYTF.

As for this clone: Given a much more abundant clone one base away, this may be a read error. Other DNA sequences in this sample translate to the same CDR3. This chain connects TRBV28 to TRBJ2-7; 11 bases fit TRBD2. CDR3 length: 15 amino acids. CDR1 MDHEN and CDR2 SYDVKM come from the germline V gene. CDR3 coding DNA: TGTGCCAGCAGTCGTCCTAGCGGGAGGACCTACGAGCAGTATTTC. The encoded protein is CASSRPSGRTYEQYF.

The chain links TRBV2 to TRBJ2-4; D may be TRBD1 (7 bases). Trimming shortened V by 6 bases and J by 9 bases, and 18 bases separated the two germline ends. This CDR3 has 14 amino acids. Germline CDR1 reads SNHLY; CDR2 reads FYNNEI. The CDR3 here is CASSPGLHRGIQYF. The CDR3, as DNA: TGTGCCAGCAGCCCGGGACTCCACAGGGGCATTCAGTACTTC.